This T cell receptor beta chain appears in the sequencing data of a study of CD8 T cells in Susac syndrome. General study points: The authors acknowledged that the study's TCR sequencing and HLA analysis involved relatively few individuals.

Of note for this clonotype: Its antigen is unidentified.

The CD8+ and CD4+ T cells were isolated magnetically using a negative isolation approach, whereas the TEMRA cells were enriched by FACS. RNA in amounts of about 0.5 to 1 ug was reverse transcribed with random hexamers. Amplification of TCR beta CDR3 across 54 Vbeta and 13 Jbeta was performed with immunoSEQ multiplex PCR. Each CDR3 protein is one row after TCRdb ran MiXCR on the immunoSEQ multiplex PCR reads. The sample holds 150,000 to 180,000 distinct CDR3 sequences, 90% to 95% seen once. Sample: CD8+ T cells from PBMCs. The clonotype originates from a human donor with multiple sclerosis.

DNA of the CDR3: TGTGCCAGCGAGGACAGGGGGAAAACAGATACGCAGTATTTT. It codes for CASEDRGKTDTQYF. This rearrangement joins TRBV12-3 or TRBV12-4 to TRBJ2-3, with 10 bases aligning to TRBD1. The CDR3 runs 14 residues. The ends lost 8 bases at V and 3 bases at J; junction bases unmatched: 5.